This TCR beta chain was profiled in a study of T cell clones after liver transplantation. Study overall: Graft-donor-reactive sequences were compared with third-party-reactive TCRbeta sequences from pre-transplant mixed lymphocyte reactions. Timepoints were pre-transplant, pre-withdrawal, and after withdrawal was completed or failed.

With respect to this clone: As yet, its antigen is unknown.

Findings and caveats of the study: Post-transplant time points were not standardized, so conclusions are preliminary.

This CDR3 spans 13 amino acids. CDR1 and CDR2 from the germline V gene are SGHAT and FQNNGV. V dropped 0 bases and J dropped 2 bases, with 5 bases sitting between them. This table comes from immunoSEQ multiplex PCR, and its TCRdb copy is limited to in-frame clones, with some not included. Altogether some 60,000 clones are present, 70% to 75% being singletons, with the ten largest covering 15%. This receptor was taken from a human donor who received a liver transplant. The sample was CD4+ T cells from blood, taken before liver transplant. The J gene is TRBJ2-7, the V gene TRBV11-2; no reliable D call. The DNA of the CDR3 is TGTGCCAGCAGCTTAGACAGAACCTACGAGCAGTACTTC. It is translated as CASSLDRTYEQYF.